The present T cell receptor (beta chain) was sequenced within a study of T cell responses to AZD1222 COVID-19 vaccine. V lost 6 bases and J 0 bases, leaving 8 bases between the germline ends. This CDR3 spans 13 amino acids. Some clones are missing from TCRdb's copy, which holds only in-frame ones; the method was immunoSEQ multiplex PCR. The sample yields some 130,000 clones, around 90% seen once. This sequence was found in an adult in good health. The V gene is TRBV12-3 or TRBV12-4, the J gene TRBJ1-1; tentatively, D is TRBD1 (5 bases). The sample was peripheral blood, taken on day 0 of AZD1222 vaccination. CDR3 coding DNA: TGTGCCAGCAGGGACAAACTGAACACTGAAGCTTTCTTT. Protein sequence: CASRDKLNTEAFF.